Here is one T cell receptor (beta chain) with its context. The antigen is unknown. This sample is drawn from a study of T cell repertoires in cytomegalovirus infection. On the study more broadly: From public TCR beta signatures came an indication of both CMV infection and matching HLA type. Study findings and constraints: Dominating the ex vivo response were TCR beta clonotypes that were CMV-specific and HLA-C-restricted. Totalled public TCR beta family frequency picked out people who carried CMV plus the relevant HLA.

Germline V gives CDR1 SGHVS, CDR2 FQNEAQ. V was shortened by 0 bases and J by 4 bases, with 12 bases between the two germline ends. The CDR3 is made up of 15 amino acids. Each CDR3 protein is one row after TCRdb ran MiXCR on the reads. The sample yields about a million distinct CDR3 sequences, roughly 30% seen once. Material: cultured CD8+ T cells from PBMCs, obtained from culture after CMV antigen stimulation. The sequence was collected from a human donor in good health (CMV status not recorded). Some clones in this sample may be carry-over from other donors' samples. V usage is TRBV7-8 and J usage is TRBJ1-2; no clear D. The CDR3 is CASSLAPLLGYGYTF. Here the CDR3 DNA reads TGTGCCAGCAGCTTAGCGCCTCTATTGGGCTATGGCTACACCTTC. Based on the CDR3 plus reference TRBV7-8 and TRBJ1-2, the full variable domain is GAGVSQSPRYKVAKRGQDVALRCDPISGHVSLFWYQQALGQGPEFLTYFQNEAQLDKSGLPSDRFFAERPEGSVSTLKIQRTQQEDSAVYLCASSLAPLLGYGYTFGSGTRLTVV.